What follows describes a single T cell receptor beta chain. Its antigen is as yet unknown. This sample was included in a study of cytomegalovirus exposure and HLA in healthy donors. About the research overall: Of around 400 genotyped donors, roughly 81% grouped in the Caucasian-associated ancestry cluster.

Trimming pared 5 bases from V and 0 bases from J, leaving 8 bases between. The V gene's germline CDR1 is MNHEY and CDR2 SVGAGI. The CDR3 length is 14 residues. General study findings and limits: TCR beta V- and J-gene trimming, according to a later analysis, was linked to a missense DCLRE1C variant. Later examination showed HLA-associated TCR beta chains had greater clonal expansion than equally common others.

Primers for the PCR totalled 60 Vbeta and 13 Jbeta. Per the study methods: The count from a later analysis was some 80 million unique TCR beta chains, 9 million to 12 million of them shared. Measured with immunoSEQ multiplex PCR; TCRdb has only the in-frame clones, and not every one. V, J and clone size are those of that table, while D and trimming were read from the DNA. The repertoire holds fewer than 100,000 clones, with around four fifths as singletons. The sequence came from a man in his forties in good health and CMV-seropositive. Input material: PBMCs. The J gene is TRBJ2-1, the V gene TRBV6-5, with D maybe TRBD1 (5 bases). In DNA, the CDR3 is TGTGCCAGCAGTCACAGGAGCTCCTACAATGAGCAGTTCTTC. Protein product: CASSHRSSYNEQFF.